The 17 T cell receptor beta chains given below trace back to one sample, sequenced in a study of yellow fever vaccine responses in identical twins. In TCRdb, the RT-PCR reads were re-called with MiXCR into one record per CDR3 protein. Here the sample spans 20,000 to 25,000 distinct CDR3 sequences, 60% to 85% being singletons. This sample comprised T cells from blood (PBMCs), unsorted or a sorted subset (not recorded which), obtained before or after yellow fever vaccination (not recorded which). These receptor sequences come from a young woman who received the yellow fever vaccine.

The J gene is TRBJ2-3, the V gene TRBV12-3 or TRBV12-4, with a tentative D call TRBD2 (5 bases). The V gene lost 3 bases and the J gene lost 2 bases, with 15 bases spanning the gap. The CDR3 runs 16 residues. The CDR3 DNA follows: TGTGCCAGCAGTTTTAGGCGGGCGCTAAACACAGATACGCAGTATTTT. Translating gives CASSFRRALNTDTQYF.

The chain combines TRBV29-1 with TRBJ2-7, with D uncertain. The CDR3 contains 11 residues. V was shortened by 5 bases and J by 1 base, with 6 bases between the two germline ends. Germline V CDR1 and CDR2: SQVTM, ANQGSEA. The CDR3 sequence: CSVQQSYEQYF. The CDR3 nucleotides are TGCAGCGTTCAACAGTCCTACGAGCAGTACTTC.

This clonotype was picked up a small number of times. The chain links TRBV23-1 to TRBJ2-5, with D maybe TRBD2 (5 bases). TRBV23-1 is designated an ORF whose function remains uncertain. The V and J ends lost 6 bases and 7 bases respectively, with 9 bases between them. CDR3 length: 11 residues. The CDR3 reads CASSRSGTQYF. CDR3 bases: TGCGCCAGCAGCCGAAGCGGGACCCAGTACTTC.

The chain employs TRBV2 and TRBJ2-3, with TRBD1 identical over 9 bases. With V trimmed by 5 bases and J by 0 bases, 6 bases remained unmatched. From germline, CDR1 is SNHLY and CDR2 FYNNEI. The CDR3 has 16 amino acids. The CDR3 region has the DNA TGTGCCAGCAGTCCTGGGACAGGGACTAGCACAGATACGCAGTATTTT. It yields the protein CASSPGTGTSTDTQYF.

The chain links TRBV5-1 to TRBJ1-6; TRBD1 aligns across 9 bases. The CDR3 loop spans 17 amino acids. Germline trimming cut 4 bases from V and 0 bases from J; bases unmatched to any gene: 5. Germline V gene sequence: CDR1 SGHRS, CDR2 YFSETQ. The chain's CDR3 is CASSPGTGSSYNSPLHF. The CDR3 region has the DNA TGCGCCAGCAGCCCCGGGACAGGGAGCTCCTATAATTCACCCCTCCACTTT.

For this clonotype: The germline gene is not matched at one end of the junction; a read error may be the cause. The CDR3 here is CATTPGASTEVFF. DNA for the CDR3: TGTGCCACCACGCCTGGGGCCTCCACTGAAGTTTTCTTT. The chain has TRBV15 and TRBJ1-1; perhaps TRBD1 as D (5 bases). This CDR3 contains 13 residues. CDR1 and CDR2 from the germline V gene are LNHNV and YYDKDF (reference sequence).

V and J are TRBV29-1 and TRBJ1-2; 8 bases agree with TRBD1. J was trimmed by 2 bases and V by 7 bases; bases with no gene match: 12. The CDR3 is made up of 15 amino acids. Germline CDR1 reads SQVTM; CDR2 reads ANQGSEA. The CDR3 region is CSASDRASRNYGYTF. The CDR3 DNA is TGCAGCGCCTCGGACAGGGCCTCTAGAAACTATGGCTACACCTTC.

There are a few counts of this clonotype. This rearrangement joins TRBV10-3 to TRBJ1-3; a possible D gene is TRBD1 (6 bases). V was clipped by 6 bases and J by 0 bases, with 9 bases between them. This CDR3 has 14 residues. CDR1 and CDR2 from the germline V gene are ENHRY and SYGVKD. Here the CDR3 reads CAISTGSSGNTIYF. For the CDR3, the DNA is TGTGCCATCAGCACAGGGAGCTCTGGAAACACCATATATTTT.

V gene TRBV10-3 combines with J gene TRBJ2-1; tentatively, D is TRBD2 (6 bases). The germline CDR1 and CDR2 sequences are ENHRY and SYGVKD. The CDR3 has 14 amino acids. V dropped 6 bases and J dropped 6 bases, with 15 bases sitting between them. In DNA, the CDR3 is TGTGCCATCAGGGGGGACTGGGGCTCCAATGAGCAGTTCTTC. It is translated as CAIRGDWGSNEQFF.

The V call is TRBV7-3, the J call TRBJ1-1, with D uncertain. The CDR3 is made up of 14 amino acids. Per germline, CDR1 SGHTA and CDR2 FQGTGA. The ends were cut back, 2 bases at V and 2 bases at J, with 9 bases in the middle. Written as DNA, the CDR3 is TGTGCCAGCAGCTTAGTTCCCGGCAACACTGAAGCTTTCTTT. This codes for CASSLVPGNTEAFF. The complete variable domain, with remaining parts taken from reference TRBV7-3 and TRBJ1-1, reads GAGVSQTPSNKVTEKGKYVELRCDPISGHTALYWYRQSLGQGPEFLIYFQGTGAADDSGLPNDRFFAVRPEGSVSTLKIQRTERGDSAVYLCASSLVPGNTEAFFGQGTRLTVV.

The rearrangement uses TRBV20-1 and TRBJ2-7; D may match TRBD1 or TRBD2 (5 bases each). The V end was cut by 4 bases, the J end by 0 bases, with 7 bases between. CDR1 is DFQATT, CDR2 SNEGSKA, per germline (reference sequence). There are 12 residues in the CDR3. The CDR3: CSATGTSYEQYV. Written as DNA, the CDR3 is TGCAGTGCTACCGGGACCTCCTACGAGCAGTACGTC.

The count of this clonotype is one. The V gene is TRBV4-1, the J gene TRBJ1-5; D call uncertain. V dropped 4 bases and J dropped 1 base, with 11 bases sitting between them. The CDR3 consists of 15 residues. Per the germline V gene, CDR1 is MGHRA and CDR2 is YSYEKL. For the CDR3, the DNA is TGCGCCAGCAGCCTCGATCGAGGGAGCAATCAGCCCCAGCATTTT. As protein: CASSLDRGSNQPQHF.

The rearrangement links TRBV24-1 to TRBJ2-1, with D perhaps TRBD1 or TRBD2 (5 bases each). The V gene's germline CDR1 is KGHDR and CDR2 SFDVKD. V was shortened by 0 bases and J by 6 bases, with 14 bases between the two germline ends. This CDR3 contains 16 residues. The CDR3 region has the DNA TGTGCCACCAGTGATTTGGGGGGTCCCCCCCTCAATGAGCAGTTCTTC. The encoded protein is CATSDLGGPPLNEQFF.

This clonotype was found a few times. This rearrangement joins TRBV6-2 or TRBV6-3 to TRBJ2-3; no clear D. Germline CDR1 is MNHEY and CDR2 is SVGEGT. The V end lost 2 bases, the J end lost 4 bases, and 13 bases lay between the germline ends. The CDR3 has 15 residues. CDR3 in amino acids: CASSYPPLLSDTQYF. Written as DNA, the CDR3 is TGTGCCAGCAGTTACCCCCCACTGCTCTCAGATACGCAGTATTTT.

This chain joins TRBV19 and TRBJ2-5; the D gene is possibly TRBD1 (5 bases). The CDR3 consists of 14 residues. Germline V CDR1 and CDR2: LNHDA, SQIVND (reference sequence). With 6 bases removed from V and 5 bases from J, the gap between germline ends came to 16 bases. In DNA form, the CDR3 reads TGTGCCAGTAGCCACGGGCAGGGTGATGAGACCCAGTACTTC. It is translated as CASSHGQGDETQYF. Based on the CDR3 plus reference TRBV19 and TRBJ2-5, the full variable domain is DGGITQSPKYLFRKEGQNVTLSCEQNLNHDAMYWYRQDPGQGLRLIYYSQIVNDFQKGDIAEGYSVSREKKESFPLTVTSAQKNPTAFYLCASSHGQGDETQYFGPGTRLLVL.

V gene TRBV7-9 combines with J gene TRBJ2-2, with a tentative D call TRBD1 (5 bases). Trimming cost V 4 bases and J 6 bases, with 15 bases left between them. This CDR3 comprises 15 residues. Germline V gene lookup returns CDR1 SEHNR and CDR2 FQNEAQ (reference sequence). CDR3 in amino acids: CASSSPDSFPGELFF. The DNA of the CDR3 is TGTGCCAGCAGCTCCCCCGACAGTTTCCCCGGGGAGCTGTTTTTT.

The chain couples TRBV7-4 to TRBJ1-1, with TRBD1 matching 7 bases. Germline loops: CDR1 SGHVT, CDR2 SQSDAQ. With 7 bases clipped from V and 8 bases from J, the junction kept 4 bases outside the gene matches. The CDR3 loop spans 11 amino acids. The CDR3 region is CASKQGEEAFF. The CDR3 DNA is TGTGCCAGCAAGCAGGGGGAAGAAGCTTTCTTT.